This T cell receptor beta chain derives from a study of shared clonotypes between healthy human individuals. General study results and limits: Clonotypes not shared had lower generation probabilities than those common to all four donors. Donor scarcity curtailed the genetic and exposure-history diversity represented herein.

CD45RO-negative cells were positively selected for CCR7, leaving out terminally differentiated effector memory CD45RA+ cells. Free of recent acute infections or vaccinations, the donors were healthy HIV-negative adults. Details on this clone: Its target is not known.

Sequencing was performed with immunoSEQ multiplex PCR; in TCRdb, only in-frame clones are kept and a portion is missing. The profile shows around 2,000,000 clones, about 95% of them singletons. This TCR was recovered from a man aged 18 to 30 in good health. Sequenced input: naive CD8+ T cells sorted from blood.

CDR3 residues: CASRRDISTDTQYF. The CDR3 DNA sequence: TGTGCCAGCAGGAGGGACATTAGCACAGATACGCAGTATTTT. This chain connects TRBV6-6 to TRBJ2-3, with TRBD1 as a possible D gene (6 bases). Trimming took 6 bases from V and 0 from J, leaving 10 bases between them. The CDR3 sequence is 14 residues long. CDR1 is MNHNY and CDR2 is SVGAGI in the germline V gene (reference sequence).